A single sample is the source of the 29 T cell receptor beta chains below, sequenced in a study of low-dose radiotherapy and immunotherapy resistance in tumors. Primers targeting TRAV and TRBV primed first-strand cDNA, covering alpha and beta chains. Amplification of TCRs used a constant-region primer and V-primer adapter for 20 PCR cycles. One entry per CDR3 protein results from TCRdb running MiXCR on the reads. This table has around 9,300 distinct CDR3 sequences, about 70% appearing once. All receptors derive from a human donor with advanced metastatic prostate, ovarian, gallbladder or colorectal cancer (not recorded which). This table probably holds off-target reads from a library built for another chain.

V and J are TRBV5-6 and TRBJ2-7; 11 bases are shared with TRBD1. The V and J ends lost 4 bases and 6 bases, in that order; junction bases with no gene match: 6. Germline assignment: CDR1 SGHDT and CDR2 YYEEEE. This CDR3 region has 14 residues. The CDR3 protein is CASSPGTGGREQYF. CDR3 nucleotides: TGTGCCAGCAGCCCCGGGACAGGGGGGCGCGAGCAGTACTTC. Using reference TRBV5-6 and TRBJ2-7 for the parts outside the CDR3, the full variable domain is DAGVTQSPTHLIKTRGQQVTLRCSPKSGHDTVSWYQQALGQGPQFIFQYYEEEERQRGNFPDRFSGHQFPNYSSELNVNALLLGDSALYLCASSPGTGGREQYFGPGTRLTVT.

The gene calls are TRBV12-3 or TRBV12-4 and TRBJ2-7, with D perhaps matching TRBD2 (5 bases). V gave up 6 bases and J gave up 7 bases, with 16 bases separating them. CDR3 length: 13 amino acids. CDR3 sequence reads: CASRGALYGEQYF. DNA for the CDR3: TGTGCCAGCAGGGGAGCCCTGTATGGGGAGCAGTACTTC.

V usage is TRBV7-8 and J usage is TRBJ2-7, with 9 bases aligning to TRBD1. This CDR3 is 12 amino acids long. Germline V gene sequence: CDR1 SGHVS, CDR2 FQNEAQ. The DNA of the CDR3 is TGTGCTTCCGGGACAGGGAGTGACGAGCAGTACTTC. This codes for CASGTGSDEQYF.

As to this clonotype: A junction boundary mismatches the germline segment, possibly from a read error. The CDR3 bases are TGTGCCAGCAGCTACCGGGACTCCTACGAGCAGTACTTC. Translation gives CASSYRDSYEQYF. The rearrangement joins TRBV5-3 to TRBJ2-7, with D tentatively TRBD2 (5 bases). TRBV5-3 is an ORF; its function is uncertain. The CDR3 covers 13 residues.

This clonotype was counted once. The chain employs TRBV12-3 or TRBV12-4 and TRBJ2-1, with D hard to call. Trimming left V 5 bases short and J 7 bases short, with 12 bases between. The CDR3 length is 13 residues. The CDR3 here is CASSLQIVNEQFF. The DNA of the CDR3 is TGTGCCAGCAGTCTTCAAATAGTAAATGAGCAGTTCTTC.

CDR3 sequence reads: CASSTLLYGRESEQFF. DNA for the CDR3: TGTGCCAGCAGCACACTTTTATATGGGAGAGAGAGTGAGCAGTTCTTC. The chain links TRBV28 to TRBJ2-1; a weak D match, TRBD2 (5 bases). The CDR3 loop spans 16 amino acids. The ends were cut back, 6 bases at V and 9 bases at J, with 24 bases in the middle. Looked up from germline, CDR1 is MDHEN and CDR2 is SYDVKM.

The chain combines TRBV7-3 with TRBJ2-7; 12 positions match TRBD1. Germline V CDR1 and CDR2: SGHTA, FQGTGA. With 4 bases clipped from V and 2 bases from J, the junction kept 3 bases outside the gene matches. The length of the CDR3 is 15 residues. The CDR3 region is CASSSGTGGTYEQYF. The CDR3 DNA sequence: TGTGCCAGCAGCTCCGGGACAGGGGGCACCTACGAGCAGTACTTC. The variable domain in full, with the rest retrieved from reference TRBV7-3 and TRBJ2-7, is GAGVSQTPSNKVTEKGKYVELRCDPISGHTALYWYRQSLGQGPEFLIYFQGTGAADDSGLPNDRFFAVRPEGSVSTLKIQRTERGDSAVYLCASSSGTGGTYEQYFGPGTRLTVT.

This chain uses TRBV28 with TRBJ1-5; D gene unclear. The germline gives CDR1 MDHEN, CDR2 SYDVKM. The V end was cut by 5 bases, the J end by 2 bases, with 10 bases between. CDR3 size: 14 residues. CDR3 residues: CASSGPGGNQPQHF. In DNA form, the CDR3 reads TGTGCCAGCAGTGGACCCGGGGGCAATCAGCCCCAGCATTTT.

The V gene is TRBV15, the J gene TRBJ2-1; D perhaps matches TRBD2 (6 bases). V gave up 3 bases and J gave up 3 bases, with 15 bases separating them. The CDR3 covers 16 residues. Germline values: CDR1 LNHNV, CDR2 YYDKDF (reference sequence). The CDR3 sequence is CATSRDLVGGYNEQFF. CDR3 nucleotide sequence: TGTGCCACCAGCAGGGATCTGGTGGGGGGCTACAATGAGCAGTTCTTC. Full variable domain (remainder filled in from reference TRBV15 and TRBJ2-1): DAMVIQNPRYQVTQFGKPVTLSCSQTLNHNVMYWYQQKSSQAPKLLFHYYDKDFNNEADTPDNFQSRRPNTSFCFLDIRSPGLGDTAMYLCATSRDLVGGYNEQFFGPGTRLTVL.

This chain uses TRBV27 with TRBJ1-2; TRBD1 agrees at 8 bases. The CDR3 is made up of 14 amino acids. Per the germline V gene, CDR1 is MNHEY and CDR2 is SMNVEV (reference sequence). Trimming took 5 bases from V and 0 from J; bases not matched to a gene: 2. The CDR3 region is CASSIQGANYGYTF. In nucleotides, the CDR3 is TGTGCCAGCAGTATACAGGGGGCTAACTATGGCTACACCTTC.

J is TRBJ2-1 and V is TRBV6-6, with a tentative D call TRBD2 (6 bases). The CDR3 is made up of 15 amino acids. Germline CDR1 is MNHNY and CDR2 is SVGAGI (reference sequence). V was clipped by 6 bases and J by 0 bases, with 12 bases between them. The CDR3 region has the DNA TGTGCCAGCAGCCACGGGGGAAACTCCTACAATGAGCAGTTCTTC. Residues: CASSHGGNSYNEQFF.

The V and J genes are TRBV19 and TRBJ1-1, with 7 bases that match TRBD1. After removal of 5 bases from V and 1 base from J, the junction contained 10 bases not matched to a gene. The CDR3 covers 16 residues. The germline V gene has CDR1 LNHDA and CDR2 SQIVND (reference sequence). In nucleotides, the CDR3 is TGTGCCAGTAGTGCCCCGACAGGGAGGACGAACACTGAAGCTTTCTTT. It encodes CASSAPTGRTNTEAFF.

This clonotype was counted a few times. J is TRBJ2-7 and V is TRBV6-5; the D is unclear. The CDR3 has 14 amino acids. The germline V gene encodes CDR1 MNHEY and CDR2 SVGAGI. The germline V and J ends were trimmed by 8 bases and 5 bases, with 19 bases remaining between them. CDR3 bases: TGTGCCAGCGGGAACCCACAGCATCAGAACGAGCAGTACTTC. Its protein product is CASGNPQHQNEQYF.

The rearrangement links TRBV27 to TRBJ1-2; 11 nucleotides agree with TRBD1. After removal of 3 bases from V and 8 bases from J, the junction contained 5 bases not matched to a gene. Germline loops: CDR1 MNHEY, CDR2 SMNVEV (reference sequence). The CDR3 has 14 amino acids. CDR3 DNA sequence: TGTGCCAGCAGTTTGGGACAGGGGGATGGCGGCTACACCTTC. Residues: CASSLGQGDGGYTF.

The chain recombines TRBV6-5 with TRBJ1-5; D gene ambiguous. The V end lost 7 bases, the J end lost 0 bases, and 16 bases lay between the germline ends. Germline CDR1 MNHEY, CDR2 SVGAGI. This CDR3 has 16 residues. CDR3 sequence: CASTRRRGDSNQPQHF. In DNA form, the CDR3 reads TGTGCCAGCACTCGAAGGCGTGGGGATAGCAATCAGCCCCAGCATTTT.

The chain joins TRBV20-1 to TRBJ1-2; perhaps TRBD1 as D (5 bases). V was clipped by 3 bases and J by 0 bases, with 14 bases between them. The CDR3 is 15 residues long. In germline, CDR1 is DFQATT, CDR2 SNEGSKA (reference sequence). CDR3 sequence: CSASDRKVTNYGYTF. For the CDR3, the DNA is TGCAGTGCTAGCGACAGAAAAGTAACTAACTATGGCTACACCTTC.

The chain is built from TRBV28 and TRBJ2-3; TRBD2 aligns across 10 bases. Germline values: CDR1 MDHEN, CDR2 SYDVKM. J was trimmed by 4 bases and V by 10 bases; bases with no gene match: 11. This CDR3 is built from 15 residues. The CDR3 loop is CATPLLAGQADTQYF. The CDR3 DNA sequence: TGTGCCACCCCGTTACTAGCGGGACAGGCAGATACGCAGTATTTT.

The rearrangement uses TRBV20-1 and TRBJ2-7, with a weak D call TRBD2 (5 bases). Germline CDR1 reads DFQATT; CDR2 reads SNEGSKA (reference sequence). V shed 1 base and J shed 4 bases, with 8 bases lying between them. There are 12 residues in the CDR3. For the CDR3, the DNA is TGCAGTGCTAGAGTCGGGGTATACGAGCAGTACTTC. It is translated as CSARVGVYEQYF.

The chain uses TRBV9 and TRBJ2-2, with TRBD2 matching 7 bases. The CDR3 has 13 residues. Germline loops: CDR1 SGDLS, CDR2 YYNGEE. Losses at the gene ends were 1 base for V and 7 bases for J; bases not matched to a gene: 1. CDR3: CASSVREGGELFF. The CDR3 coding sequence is TGTGCCAGCAGCGTAAGGGAGGGCGGGGAGCTGTTTTTT.

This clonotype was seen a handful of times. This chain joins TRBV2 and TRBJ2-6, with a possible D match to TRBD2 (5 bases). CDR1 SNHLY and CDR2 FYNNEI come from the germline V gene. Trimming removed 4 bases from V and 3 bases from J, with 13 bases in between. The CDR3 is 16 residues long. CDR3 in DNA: TGTGCCAGCAGTGCAGTGACGGCGGGTGGGGCCAACGTCCTGACTTTC. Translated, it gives CASSAVTAGGANVLTF.

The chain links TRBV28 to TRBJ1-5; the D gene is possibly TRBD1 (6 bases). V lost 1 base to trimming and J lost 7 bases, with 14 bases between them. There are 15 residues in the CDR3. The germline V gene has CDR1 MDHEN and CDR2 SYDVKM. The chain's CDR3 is CASSLYGTWGQPQHF. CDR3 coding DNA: TGTGCCAGCAGTTTATACGGGACATGGGGGCAGCCCCAGCATTTT.

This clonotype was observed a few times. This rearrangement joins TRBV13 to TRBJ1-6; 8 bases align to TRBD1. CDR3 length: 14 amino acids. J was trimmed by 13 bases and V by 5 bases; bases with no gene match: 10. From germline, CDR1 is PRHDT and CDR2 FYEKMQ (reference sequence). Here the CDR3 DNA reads TGTGCCAGCAGCCTCGGGACAGGAGTTTCGCCCCTCCACTTT. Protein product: CASSLGTGVSPLHF.

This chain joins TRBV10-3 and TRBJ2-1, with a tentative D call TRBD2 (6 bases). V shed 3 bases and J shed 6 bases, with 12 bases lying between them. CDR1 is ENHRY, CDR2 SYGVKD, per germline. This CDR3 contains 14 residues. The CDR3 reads CAISDGLAINEQFF. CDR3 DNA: TGTGCCATCAGTGACGGTCTAGCGATCAATGAGCAGTTCTTC.

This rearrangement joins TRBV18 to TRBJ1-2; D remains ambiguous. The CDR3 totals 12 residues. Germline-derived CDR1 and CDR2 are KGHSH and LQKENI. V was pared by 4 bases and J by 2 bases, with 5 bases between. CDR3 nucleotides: TGTGCCAGCTCACAGGACAACTATGGCTACACCTTC. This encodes CASSQDNYGYTF. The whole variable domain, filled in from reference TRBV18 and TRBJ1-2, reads NAGVMQNPRHLVRRRGQEARLRCSPMKGHSHVYWYRQLPEEGLKFMVYLQKENIIDESGMPKERFSAEFPKEGPSILRIQQVVRGDSAAYFCASSQDNYGYTFGSGTRLTVV.

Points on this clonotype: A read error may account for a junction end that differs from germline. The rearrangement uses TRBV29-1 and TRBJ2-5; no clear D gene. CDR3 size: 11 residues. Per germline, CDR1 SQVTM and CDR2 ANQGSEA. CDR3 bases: TGCAGCGTTGAACGGTACACAACCAAACACTTC. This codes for CSVERYTTKHF.

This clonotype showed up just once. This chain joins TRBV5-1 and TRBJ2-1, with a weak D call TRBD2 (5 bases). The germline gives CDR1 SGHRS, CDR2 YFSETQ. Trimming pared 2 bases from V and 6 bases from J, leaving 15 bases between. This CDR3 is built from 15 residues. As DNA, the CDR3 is TGCGCCAGCAGCTTTACACTAGATATCCCCAATGAGCAGTTCTTC. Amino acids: CASSFTLDIPNEQFF.

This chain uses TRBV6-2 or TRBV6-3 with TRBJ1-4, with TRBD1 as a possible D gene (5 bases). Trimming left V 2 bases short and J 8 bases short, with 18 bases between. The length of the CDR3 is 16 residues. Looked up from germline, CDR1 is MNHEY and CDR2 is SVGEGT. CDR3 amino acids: CASSYGRQRIVEKLFF. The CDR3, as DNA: TGTGCCAGCAGTTACGGAAGACAGCGAATCGTGGAAAAACTGTTTTTT.

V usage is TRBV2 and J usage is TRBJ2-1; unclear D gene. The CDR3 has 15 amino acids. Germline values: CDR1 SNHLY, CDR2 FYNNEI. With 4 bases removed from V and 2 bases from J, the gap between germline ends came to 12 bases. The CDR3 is CASSAVVRPYNEQFF. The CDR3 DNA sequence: TGTGCCAGCAGTGCGGTCGTTCGCCCCTACAATGAGCAGTTCTTC.

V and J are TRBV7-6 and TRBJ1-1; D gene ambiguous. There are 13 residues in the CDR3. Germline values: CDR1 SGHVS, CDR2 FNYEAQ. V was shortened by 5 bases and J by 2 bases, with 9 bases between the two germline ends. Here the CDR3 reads CASSPTGNTEAFF. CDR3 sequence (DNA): TGTGCCAGCAGCCCGACTGGAAACACTGAAGCTTTCTTT. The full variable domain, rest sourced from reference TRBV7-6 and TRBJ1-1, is GAGVSQSPRYKVTKRGQDVALRCDPISGHVSLYWYRQALGQGPEFLTYFNYEAQQDKSGLPNDRFSAERPEGSISTLTIQRTEQRDSAMYRCASSPTGNTEAFFGQGTRLTVV.